This T cell receptor beta chain was captured in a study of cytomegalovirus exposure and HLA in healthy donors. In germline, CDR1 is SQVTM, CDR2 ANQGSEA. Trimming left V 5 bases short and J 7 bases short, with 12 bases between. The CDR3 has 11 amino acids. Study-wide results and caveats: On later analysis, the bulk of CMV-associated TCR beta chains appeared to be HLA-restricted. TCR beta chains numbering some 150 were designated cytomegalovirus-associated. Reportedly, a later analysis found an Asian-associated ancestry cluster had fewer N-insertions than the approximately 700-donor mean. Among the most significant clusters, several appeared linked to common viral pathogens in a later analysis.

Vbeta (60) and Jbeta (13) primers were used in the PCR. Clones were sequenced by immunoSEQ multiplex PCR, and TCRdb holds only the in-frame ones, with some missing. The sample holds about 120,000 clones; 80% are singletons and the top ten take just over 2.5%. Regarding this clone: Antigen specificity is unknown.

The source material was PBMCs. This TCR derives from a young man in good health and CMV-seronegative. The chain uses TRBV29-1 and TRBJ2-7, with TRBD2 as a possible D gene (5 bases). DNA for the CDR3: TGCAGCGTTTCCGGGGTAGGGGAGCAGTACTTC. Residues: CSVSGVGEQYF.